The 3 T cell receptor beta chains in this list originate from one sample, sequenced in a study of blood T cell repertoires in COVID-19. TCRdb's copy holds only in-frame clones and misses some; the assay was immunoSEQ multiplex PCR. Seen here are 160,000 or so clones, around 84% observed once, and the top ten hold approximately 14%. Sequencing input: PBMCs or T cells enriched from blood (not recorded which). These receptors all come from a man aged 45-60 years who had recovered from COVID-19.

A note on this clone: At the DNA level, this CDR3 is encoded by other sequences in the same sample as well. V gene TRBV12-3 or TRBV12-4 combines with J gene TRBJ1-5, with D hard to call. The CDR3 sequence is 13 residues long. Between the trimmed V and J ends, which lost 5 bases and 4 bases, there was a span of 9 bases. The DNA for the CDR3 is TGTGCCAGCAGTAACGGAGGGAATCAGCCCCAGCATTTT. Translating gives CASSNGGNQPQHF.

The chain employs TRBV5-1 and TRBJ1-1; TRBD1 is a possible D gene (5 bases). Trimming cost V 4 bases and J 0 bases, with 16 bases left between them. Germline V gene data show CDR1 as SGHRS and CDR2 as YFSETQ. The CDR3 totals 16 residues. The CDR3 is CASSHPGGGLNTEAFF. DNA for the CDR3: TGCGCCAGCAGCCACCCTGGGGGAGGGTTGAACACTGAAGCTTTCTTT. Variable domain in full (rest from reference TRBV5-1 and TRBJ1-1): KAGVTQTPRYLIKTRGQQVTLSCSPISGHRSVSWYQQTPGQGLQFLFEYFSETQRNKGNFPGRFSGRQFSNSRSEMNVSTLELGDSALYLCASSHPGGGLNTEAFFGQGTRLTVV.

V usage is TRBV11-2 and J usage is TRBJ2-7, with 7 nucleotides matching TRBD1. The CDR3 is made up of 15 amino acids. Germline V gene lookup returns CDR1 SGHAT and CDR2 FQNNGV. The trim removed 2 bases at V and 7 bases at J, leaving 11 bases unmatched. CDR3 loop: CASSLSGQEPGEQYF. Here the CDR3 DNA reads TGTGCCAGCAGCTTATCAGGACAGGAGCCGGGGGAGCAGTACTTC. Variable domain in full (rest from reference TRBV11-2 and TRBJ2-7): EAGVAQSPRYKIIEKRQSVAFWCNPISGHATLYWYQQILGQGPKLLIQFQNNGVVDDSQLPKDRFSAERLKGVDSTLKIQPAKLEDSAVYLCASSLSGQEPGEQYFGPGTRLTVT.